What follows are 6 T cell receptor beta chains derived from one specimen sequenced in a study of cytomegalovirus exposure and HLA in healthy donors. The PCR employed 60 Vbeta primers together with 13 Jbeta primers. The data were produced by immunoSEQ multiplex PCR, yet TCRdb's version contains in-frame clones alone and is incomplete. This table has approximately 130,000 clones, around 86% appearing once. Sequences were obtained from PBMCs. The receptors shown here come from a woman in her fifties or sixties in good health and CMV-seropositive.

V is TRBV6-5 and J is TRBJ2-2; TRBD2 might be the D (5 bases). The germline V gene encodes CDR1 MNHEY and CDR2 SVGAGI. Trimming stripped 1 base from V and 1 base from J, with 7 bases between. The CDR3 extends over 15 amino acids. CDR3 amino acids: CASSYWAGNTGELFF. The DNA of the CDR3 is TGTGCCAGCAGTTACTGGGCGGGGAACACCGGGGAGCTGTTTTTT.

The chain joins TRBV7-2 to TRBJ1-4, with 9 bases matching TRBD1. V shed 1 base and J 8 bases; nucleotides not matched to a gene: 5. Germline V lookup: CDR1 SGHTA, CDR2 FQGNSA. This CDR3 has 15 amino acids. The DNA for the CDR3 is TGTGCCAGCAGCTTAGGGGGACAGGGAGGCGAAAAACTGTTTTTT. Its translation: CASSLGGQGGEKLFF. Drawing the rest from reference TRBV7-2 and TRBJ1-4, the complete variable domain is GAGVSQSPSNKVTEKGKDVELRCDPISGHTALYWYRQSLGQGLEFLIYFQGNSAPDKSGLPSDRFSAERTGGSVSTLTIQRTQQEDSAVYLCASSLGGQGGEKLFFGSGTQLSVL.

V is TRBV28 and J is TRBJ2-1, with 7 bases that match TRBD2. This CDR3 has 15 residues. With 0 bases clipped from V and 9 bases from J, the junction kept 8 bases outside the gene matches. Germline V gene data show CDR1 as MDHEN and CDR2 as SYDVKM. The CDR3 reads CASSLWGVGEGEQFF. The CDR3, as DNA: TGTGCCAGCAGTTTATGGGGGGTGGGGGAGGGTGAGCAGTTCTTC. Combining the CDR3 with reference TRBV28 and TRBJ2-1 gives the whole variable domain DVKVTQSSRYLVKRTGEKVFLECVQDMDHENMFWYRQDPGLGLRLIYFSYDVKMKEKGDIPEGYSVSREKKERFSLILESASTNQTSMYLCASSLWGVGEGEQFFGPGTRLTVL.

The chain has TRBV5-1 and TRBJ1-2, with D unclear. The CDR3 totals 15 residues. V gave up 4 bases and J gave up 6 bases, with 19 bases separating them. CDR1 and CDR2 from the germline V gene are SGHRS and YFSETQ. This chain's CDR3 is CASSPPGPGGNGYTF. CDR3 sequence (DNA): TGCGCCAGCAGCCCCCCCGGCCCGGGAGGGAATGGCTACACCTTC.

The rearrangement uses TRBV7-9 and TRBJ2-1; possible D gene TRBD2, 5 bases. V lost 1 base and J 7 bases, leaving 14 bases between the germline ends. Per germline, CDR1 SEHNR and CDR2 FQNEAQ (reference sequence). This CDR3 is built from 15 residues. CDR3: CASSLVGGLRNEQFF. The CDR3 DNA reads TGTGCCAGCAGCTTAGTTGGCGGGTTGAGGAATGAGCAGTTCTTC. Supplemented by reference TRBV7-9 and TRBJ2-1, the full variable domain reads DTGVSQNPRHKITKRGQNVTFRCDPISEHNRLYWYRQTLGQGPEFLTYFQNEAQLEKSRLLSDRFSAERPKGSFSTLEIQRTEQGDSAMYLCASSLVGGLRNEQFFGPGTRLTVL.

J is TRBJ2-3 and V is TRBV6-1; TRBD1 agrees at 12 bases. The CDR3 is 15 residues long. The V gene's germline CDR1 is MNHNS and CDR2 SASEGT. Trimming at V came to 5 bases and at J to 5 bases, leaving 5 bases not matched to a gene. CDR3 sequence reads: CASSSGTGGGDTQYF. CDR3 nucleotide sequence: TGTGCCAGCAGTTCCGGGACAGGGGGCGGAGATACGCAGTATTTT.